A selection of T cell receptor beta chains follows, all from one sample in a study of response to subunit inactivated influenza vaccine. MiXCR, run by TCRdb on the RT-PCR reads, gives a single entry per CDR3 protein. The data show roughly 500,000 distinct CDR3 sequences, approximately 24% seen once. These sequences were also reported in another study, on T cells expressing NK-cell markers.

Sequenced material: CD4+ T cells sorted from PBMCs, taken about 13 days after vaccination. All receptors come from a man between 50 and 59 years old who received an inactivated influenza vaccine. CDR3s leave out the opening cysteine and the closing phenylalanine or tryptophan.

v_gene | CDR3aa
TRBV4-2 | ASSQDGGRANQPQH
TRBV27 | ASSPLAGGELF
TRBV4-3 | ASSQDYGTTDTQY
TRBV3-1 | ASSQRVGAEAF
TRBV11-2 | ASSLDWEQGEYKQY
TRBV5-1 | ASSYRDREVWGNPYNEQF
TRBV6-5 | ASSLGAVSNQPQH
TRBV7-2 | ASSYGTAGYEQY
TRBV24-1 | ATSDSWDTNYGYT
TRBV12-3/TRBV12-4 | ASRPTGGGYEQY
TRBV3-1 | ASSPYRSGLQNTGELF
TRBV5-1 | ASRSGLNEQY
TRBV12-3/TRBV12-4 | ASSFKGYYGYT
TRBV12-3/TRBV12-4 | ASSLGRLGAGELF
TRBV5-1 | ASSLGRQSPGSEQY
TRBV20-1 | SARAAGASTGEQF
TRBV18 | ASSIGAGYEQY
TRBV12-3/TRBV12-4 | ASSLVGRGKGEQY
TRBV14 | ASSQAWRASGPEADTQY
TRBV3-1 | ASSQGAGGGSYNSPLH
TRBV11-3 | ASSLGTGARNEQF
TRBV10-3 | AISEGTGITEAF
TRBV24-1 | ATSDSGQGNTGELF
TRBV6-2/TRBV6-3 | ATNPWGSGDSETQY
TRBV12-3/TRBV12-4 | ASSSRQGLF
TRBV9 | ASSVAARNTGELF
TRBV5-1 | ASSWPSGVYTGELF
TRBV19 | ASGQYNYGYT